The entry below describes one T cell receptor (beta chain). The data were taken from a study of early T cells in non-severe SARS-CoV-2 infection. The CDR3 is 13 amino acids. V lost 5 bases to trimming and J lost 2 bases, with 8 bases between them. TCRdb ran MiXCR on the 5' RACE reads and lists one entry per CDR3 protein. The sample shows approximately 65,000 distinct CDR3 sequences, around 9.9% of them seen only once. The sequenced sample was whole blood. The chain links TRBV12-3 or TRBV12-4 to TRBJ2-3, with D uncertain. This sequence was found in an adult who was a healthcare worker with PCR-confirmed SARS-CoV-2 infection or an uninfected control (not recorded which). CDR3 protein: CASSPPATDTQYF. CDR3 nucleotide sequence: TGTGCCAGCAGTCCCCCGGCCACAGATACGCAGTATTTT.